The 32 T cell receptor beta chains below were found in one sample sequenced in a study of cytomegalovirus exposure and HLA in healthy donors. This PCR relied on a set of 60 Vbeta primers and 13 Jbeta primers. TCRdb's table, derived via immunoSEQ multiplex PCR, lists solely in-frame clones and lacks some. The profile shows 150,000 to 200,000 clones, approximately 75% of them singletons. Source material: PBMCs. The source of these receptors is a woman aged 18-29 years in good health and CMV-seronegative.

The chain carries TRBV6-1 and TRBJ1-4, with a possible D match to TRBD1 (5 bases). This CDR3 spans 15 amino acids. CDR1 is MNHNS and CDR2 is SASEGT in the germline V gene. Deletions cut 5 bases from V and 0 bases from J, with 10 bases between. The CDR3: CASSSAGATNEKLFF. The CDR3 nucleotides read TGTGCCAGCAGTTCCGCGGGGGCAACTAATGAAAAACTGTTTTTT.

The chain combines TRBV29-1 with TRBJ1-4, with no clear D. Germline CDR1 SQVTM, CDR2 ANQGSEA. Trimming left V 0 bases short and J 14 bases short, with 7 bases between. This CDR3 is built from 10 residues. The CDR3 loop is CSVEETRLFF. The CDR3 DNA sequence: TGCAGCGTTGAAGAGACACGGCTGTTTTTT.

This clone was counted once. This rearrangement joins TRBV29-1 to TRBJ2-7; 15 nucleotides agree with TRBD2. The CDR3 spans 15 residues. In germline, CDR1 is SQVTM, CDR2 ANQGSEA. The V and J ends lost 5 bases and 5 bases, in that order; junction bases with no gene match: 7. CDR3 region: CSVRPGLAGGNEQYF. CDR3 nucleotide sequence: TGCAGCGTTCGTCCGGGACTAGCGGGGGGCAACGAGCAGTACTTC.

The chain employs TRBV5-1 and TRBJ2-7, with TRBD2 matching 7 bases. Germline lookup yields CDR1 SGHRS and CDR2 YFSETQ. V was clipped by 7 bases and J by 0 bases; unmatched bases: 7. CDR3 length equals 14 residues. The CDR3 loop reads CASGIAGTSYEQYF. The CDR3 coding sequence is TGCGCCAGCGGTATAGCGGGCACCTCCTACGAGCAGTACTTC.

This clone appeared a few times. The chain combines TRBV4-2 with TRBJ2-5, with TRBD2 identical over 12 bases. With 5 bases clipped from V and 5 bases from J, the junction kept 18 bases outside the gene matches. The CDR3 has 19 residues. Per the germline V gene, CDR1 is LGHNA and CDR2 is YNFKEQ. CDR3 residues: CASSADTWPSGGAIETQYF. Here the CDR3 DNA reads TGTGCCAGCAGCGCCGATACATGGCCTAGCGGGGGGGCTATCGAGACCCAGTACTTC.

The V and J genes are TRBV4-2 and TRBJ2-7; TRBD1 might be the D (6 bases). Trimming shortened V by 0 bases and J by 3 bases, and 15 bases separated the two germline ends. The germline V gene encodes CDR1 LGHNA and CDR2 YNFKEQ. The CDR3 is 16 residues long. The CDR3 spells CASSQDGWQGRYEQYF. As DNA, the CDR3 is TGTGCCAGCAGCCAAGATGGGTGGCAGGGGCGCTACGAGCAGTACTTC.

This chain uses TRBV6-5 with TRBJ1-1; 9 bases match TRBD1. V shed 6 bases, J shed 11 bases, and the junction held 10 bases outside the gene matches. CDR3 length equals 13 residues. The germline V gene encodes CDR1 MNHEY and CDR2 SVGAGI. The CDR3 loop reads CASSGQGKVGAFF. The CDR3 nucleotides read TGTGCCAGCAGCGGACAGGGGAAGGTCGGGGCTTTCTTT.

This rearrangement joins TRBV5-1 to TRBJ2-1, with 9 bases that match TRBD2. Germline CDR1 is SGHRS and CDR2 is YFSETQ. The V segment lost 2 bases and the J segment 1 base; nucleotides outside the gene matches: 7. There are 17 residues in the CDR3. The CDR3 loop reads CASSFLLAGLSYNEQFF. The CDR3 nucleotides read TGCGCCAGCAGCTTCCTTCTAGCGGGACTGTCCTACAATGAGCAGTTCTTC.

This rearrangement joins TRBV6-6 to TRBJ2-7, with 10 bases aligning to TRBD1. Germline CDR1 is MNHNY and CDR2 is SVGAGI (reference sequence). The junction had 5 bases not matched to a gene; V was cut back by 2 bases and J by 7 bases. The CDR3 totals 14 residues. The CDR3 DNA follows: TGTGCCAGCAGTTACCGGGACAGGGGTTGGGAGCAGTACTTC. It codes for CASSYRDRGWEQYF.

This chain links TRBV10-3 with TRBJ2-5; TRBD2 is a possible D gene (6 bases). The CDR3 length is 13 residues. Germline assignment: CDR1 ENHRY and CDR2 SYGVKD. Trimming left V 6 bases short and J 2 bases short, with 10 bases between. CDR3 bases: TGTGCCATCAGACCCGCGGGGCAAGAGACCCAGTACTTC. Its protein is CAIRPAGQETQYF.

V is TRBV6-6 and J is TRBJ2-3; 15 positions match TRBD2. V was pared by 5 bases and J by 4 bases, with 4 bases of the junction left unmatched. Germline CDR1 reads MNHNY; CDR2 reads SVGAGI (reference sequence). The CDR3 is made up of 16 amino acids. The CDR3 loop reads CASSARTSGGADTQYF. CDR3 coding DNA: TGTGCCAGCAGTGCAAGGACTAGCGGGGGGGCAGATACGCAGTATTTT.

This clone was detected once. The chain links TRBV5-5 to TRBJ1-1; unclear D gene. V lost 5 bases and J lost 2, with 19 bases in between. This CDR3 contains 16 residues. Germline CDR1 and CDR2: SGHKS and YYEKEE (reference sequence). The DNA for the CDR3 is TGTGCCAGCAGTCCGGTACAGATTCAAGGTAACACTGAAGCTTTCTTT. Protein: CASSPVQIQGNTEAFF. The full variable domain, with the rest looked up from reference TRBV5-5 and TRBJ1-1, is DAGVTQSPTHLIKTRGQQVTLRCSPISGHKSVSWYQQVLGQGPQFIFQYYEKEERGRGNFPDRFSARQFPNYSSELNVNALLLGDSALYLCASSPVQIQGNTEAFFGQGTRLTVV.

The chain uses TRBV2 and TRBJ1-2, with D tentatively TRBD1 (6 bases). This CDR3 spans 20 amino acids. Germline V gene lookup returns CDR1 SNHLY and CDR2 FYNNEI. V lost 4 bases to trimming and J lost 2 bases, with 29 bases between them. The CDR3: CASSAATISFDDRLNYGYTF. CDR3 coding DNA: TGTGCCAGCAGTGCCGCCACAATTTCTTTTGACGACAGGCTAAACTATGGCTACACCTTC.

The J gene is TRBJ2-5, the V gene TRBV11-2, with 7 bases lining up with TRBD1. CDR3 length: 16 amino acids. Germline V gene sequence: CDR1 SGHAT, CDR2 FQNNGV. After removal of 1 base from V and 5 bases from J, the junction contained 10 bases not matched to a gene. In nucleotides, the CDR3 is TGTGCCAGCAGCTTAGGTGTGTCAGGGGGTCGGGAGACCCAGTACTTC. Translating gives CASSLGVSGGRETQYF.

This clone came up a few times. V usage is TRBV9 and J usage is TRBJ2-5; 7 nucleotides align to TRBD1. The DNA matches TRBJ2-7 better at its end, which makes the J call doubtful. This CDR3 is 14 amino acids long. Per germline, CDR1 SGDLS and CDR2 YYNGEE. DNA of the CDR3: TGTGCCAGCAGCGTAGACAGGGGAACTCTCGAGCAGTACTTC. Its translation is CASSVDRGTLEQYF.

The rearrangement links TRBV19 to TRBJ1-5, with TRBD1 matching 9 bases. Trimming removed 6 bases from V and 7 bases from J; junction bases left unmatched: 13. CDR3 size: 16 residues. The germline V gene has CDR1 LNHDA and CDR2 SQIVND (reference sequence). The chain's CDR3 is CASSNRPDRGGQPQHF. For the CDR3, the DNA is TGTGCCAGTAGCAACCGACCAGACAGGGGGGGCCAGCCCCAGCATTTT. The full variable domain, with the rest looked up from reference TRBV19 and TRBJ1-5, is DGGITQSPKYLFRKEGQNVTLSCEQNLNHDAMYWYRQDPGQGLRLIYYSQIVNDFQKGDIAEGYSVSREKKESFPLTVTSAQKNPTAFYLCASSNRPDRGGQPQHFGDGTRLSIL.

J is TRBJ2-7 and V is TRBV14; D is ambiguous. Germline assignment: CDR1 SGHDN and CDR2 FVKESK. This CDR3 comprises 13 residues. The V and J ends lost 4 bases and 2 bases respectively, with 9 bases between them. CDR3 nucleotide sequence: TGTGCCAGCAGCCCACTGGGCCCCTACGAGCAGTACTTC. Encoded protein: CASSPLGPYEQYF.

This chain uses TRBV21-1 with TRBJ2-2; the DNA was not used to check the table's D call, TRBD1. TRBV21-1 is annotated as a pseudogene. CDR3 length: 16 amino acids. The chain's CDR3 is CASSKTGTDDTGELFF. In nucleotides, the CDR3 is TGTGCCAGCAGCAAAACGGGGACAGATGACACCGGGGAGCTGTTTTTT.

The V gene is TRBV4-1, the J gene TRBJ1-2; TRBD1 aligns across 11 bases. The V segment lost 2 bases and the J segment 4 bases; nucleotides outside the gene matches: 3. Looked up from germline, CDR1 is MGHRA and CDR2 is YSYEKL. The CDR3 extends over 15 amino acids. CDR3 amino acids: CASSQLGTGGYGYTF. The CDR3 DNA sequence: TGCGCCAGCAGCCAATTGGGGACAGGGGGCTATGGCTACACCTTC.

This clone was detected once. The rearrangement uses TRBV7-8 and TRBJ1-2; D remains ambiguous. Germline values: CDR1 SGHVS, CDR2 FQNEAQ. The CDR3 contains 13 residues. V was shortened by 5 bases and J by 7 bases, with 14 bases between the two germline ends. In nucleotides, the CDR3 is TGTGCCAGCAGCCCGACCCTTTGGGCTGGCTACACCTTC. Protein: CASSPTLWAGYTF.

This clone was found a few times. This chain joins TRBV29-1 and TRBJ2-1; D is unresolved. Deletions cut 4 bases from V and 9 bases from J, with 7 bases between. The CDR3 totals 10 residues. Germline V gene lookup returns CDR1 SQVTM and CDR2 ANQGSEA. The DNA for the CDR3 is TGCAGCGTTGTTGGCGGTGAGCAGTTCTTC. Translating it yields CSVVGGEQFF.

The rearrangement uses TRBV2 and TRBJ2-7, with 8 positions matching TRBD2. J gave up 3 bases and V 0 bases, and 7 bases lay outside the gene matches. The CDR3 has 16 residues. Germline V CDR1 and CDR2: SNHLY, FYNNEI. In DNA form, the CDR3 reads TGTGCCAGCAGTGAAGCGCGCGGGAGGTCCCGCTACGAGCAGTACTTC. Translation gives CASSEARGRSRYEQYF.

The chain employs TRBV4-2 and TRBJ2-3; D is uncertain. The germline V gene has CDR1 LGHNA and CDR2 YNFKEQ. Trimming stripped 0 bases from V and 0 bases from J, with 10 bases between. This CDR3 region has 16 residues. The CDR3 here is CASSQDKRPSTDTQYF. The CDR3 DNA is TGTGCCAGCAGCCAAGATAAGCGCCCTAGCACAGATACGCAGTATTTT.

The V call is TRBV10-3, the J call TRBJ1-2; D is uncertain. V was pared by 10 bases and J by 0 bases, with 24 bases between. Per the germline V gene, CDR1 is ENHRY and CDR2 is SYGVKD. This CDR3 is built from 17 residues. Here the CDR3 reads CATRVLLSHRANYGYTF. Here the CDR3 DNA reads TGTGCCACCCGAGTTCTCTTGTCCCACCGAGCTAACTATGGCTACACCTTC.

The chain joins TRBV5-1 to TRBJ2-2, with 7 bases lining up with TRBD1. V lost 4 bases, J lost 3 bases, and 6 bases stayed unmatched. This CDR3 is built from 15 residues. Per the germline V gene, CDR1 is SGHRS and CDR2 is YFSETQ. CDR3 sequence reads: CASSMTGTYTGELFF. The CDR3 DNA reads TGCGCCAGCAGCATGACAGGGACGTACACCGGGGAGCTGTTTTTT.

The chain joins TRBV18 to TRBJ2-1; the match to TRBD1 covers 11 bases. The length of the CDR3 is 15 residues. V was clipped by 6 bases and J by 7 bases; unmatched bases: 8. From germline, CDR1 is KGHSH and CDR2 LQKENI. Here the CDR3 DNA reads TGTGCCAGCTCGCTCGGACAGGGGGCGTGGAATGAGCAGTTCTTC. This translates into CASSLGQGAWNEQFF. Full variable domain (missing parts from reference TRBV18 and TRBJ2-1): NAGVMQNPRHLVRRRGQEARLRCSPMKGHSHVYWYRQLPEEGLKFMVYLQKENIIDESGMPKERFSAEFPKEGPSILRIQQVVRGDSAAYFCASSLGQGAWNEQFFGPGTRLTVL.

The V and J genes are TRBV18 and TRBJ2-7; no reliable D call. V lost 3 bases, J lost 0 bases, and 6 bases lay in between. In germline, CDR1 is KGHSH, CDR2 LQKENI. The CDR3 sequence is 13 residues long. This CDR3 reads CASSPSLSYEQYF. The DNA of the CDR3 is TGTGCCAGCTCACCGAGCCTCTCCTACGAGCAGTACTTC.

This chain uses TRBV27 with TRBJ2-2; TRBD2 is a possible D gene (6 bases). V lost 6 bases and J lost 3, with 11 bases in between. The CDR3 covers 14 residues. CDR1 is MNHEY and CDR2 is SMNVEV in the germline V gene (reference sequence). CDR3 amino acids: CASRSSAYTGELFF. The CDR3 coding sequence is TGTGCCAGCAGGTCTAGCGCGTACACCGGGGAGCTGTTTTTT.

The chain combines TRBV10-2 with TRBJ1-6; 9 nucleotides line up with TRBD1. V gave up 7 bases and J gave up 6 bases; unmatched junction bases: 7. This CDR3 region has 15 residues. Germline V CDR1 and CDR2: WSHSY, SAAADI. The CDR3 DNA reads TGCGCCAGCAAAGGAGGACAGGGGATTAATTCACCCCTCCACTTT. Amino acid sequence: CASKGGQGINSPLHF.

The CDR3 here is CASSLGSGKSLYNEQFF. CDR3 DNA: TGTGCCAGCAGCTTAGGTAGCGGGAAGTCCCTCTACAATGAGCAGTTCTTC. The gene calls are TRBV7-9 and TRBJ2-1, with 8 bases fitting TRBD2. The CDR3 is made up of 17 amino acids. Losses at the gene ends were 1 base for V and 3 bases for J; bases not matched to a gene: 8. The germline V gene encodes CDR1 SEHNR and CDR2 FQNEAQ (reference sequence).

V is TRBV2 and J is TRBJ2-3; the D gene is possibly TRBD1 (6 bases). V gave up 7 bases and J gave up 1 base, with 12 bases separating them. Germline CDR1 SNHLY, CDR2 FYNNEI. The length of the CDR3 is 14 residues. The CDR3 region is CASNKDSRTDTQYF. Written as DNA, the CDR3 is TGTGCCAGCAACAAGGACAGTCGCACAGATACGCAGTATTTT.

The chain carries TRBV29-1 and TRBJ1-1; D is possibly TRBD1 (5 bases). V was trimmed by 5 bases and J by 1 base, leaving 17 bases between them. The CDR3 has 15 amino acids. The germline CDR1 and CDR2 sequences are SQVTM and ANQGSEA. Written as DNA, the CDR3 is TGCAGCGTTCTGGTAGCACGGGGGGGGAACACTGAAGCTTTCTTT. This codes for CSVLVARGGNTEAFF.